This TCR beta chain was captured in a study of T cell changes during pregnancy in multiple sclerosis. The junction had 3 bases not matched to a gene; V was cut back by 0 bases and J by 5 bases. The CDR3 is 14 amino acids. Looked up from germline, CDR1 is SGHRS and CDR2 is YFSETQ. Profiling relied on immunoSEQ multiplex PCR, and the TCRdb table lists in-frame clones only, not all of them. The sample includes under 130,000 clones, almost 95% of them seen just once. The sequenced sample was peripheral blood, obtained after pregnancy. The rearrangement links TRBV5-1 to TRBJ2-3; 7 nucleotides match TRBD2. The clonotype comes from a female donor with multiple sclerosis, enrolled in a pregnancy study. The CDR3 sequence: CASSLGLAVDTQYF. The CDR3 coding sequence is TGCGCCAGCAGCTTGGGGCTAGCGGTAGATACGCAGTATTTT.